This is a list of T cell receptor beta chains from one sample in a study of low-dose radiotherapy and immunotherapy resistance in tumors. TCRdb ran MiXCR on the reads and lists one entry per CDR3 protein. The sample consists of tens of thousands of distinct CDR3 sequences, under 9.5% of them appearing once. The sample consisted of PBMCs, taken before treatment. The receptors stem from a male donor with prostate cancer. Each CDR3 is given with its conserved first and last residue. D genes are given only for firm matches. Clone size, where shown, is once, few, many, or a class for clones that have expanded.

CDR3,DNA,J,V,size,D
CASSFLFSPPSGANVLTF,TGTGCCAGCAGTTTTTTGTTTTCCCCCCCTTCTGGGGCCAACGTCCTGACTTTC,TRBJ2-6,TRBV12-3/TRBV12-4,-,-
CASSLRTTGTSGSYEQFF,TGTGCCAGCAGTTTAAGGACGACCGGGACTAGCGGGAGTTATGAGCAGTTCTTC,TRBJ2-1,TRBV27,many,TRBD2
CSAPAGVRTNYGYTF,TGCAGTGCTCCCGCGGGAGTGCGGACAAACTATGGCTACACCTTC,TRBJ1-2,TRBV20-1,many,-
CASSFRGMNTEAFF,TGTGCCAGCAGTTTTCGGGGAATGAACACTGAAGCTTTCTTT,TRBJ1-1,TRBV27,many,-
CASSILNTGELFF,TGTGCCAGTAGTATTTTGAACACCGGGGAGCTGTTTTTT,TRBJ2-2,TRBV19,many,-
CASSWEGGGPNSEQSETQYF,TGCGCCAGCAGCTGGGAAGGGGGAGGTCCCAACAGTGAGCAATCAGAGACCCAGTACTTC,TRBJ2-5,TRBV5-1,many,-
CASSLGTAYNEQFF,TGTGCCAGCAGCTTAGGGACTGCTTACAATGAGCAGTTCTTC,TRBJ2-1,TRBV7-2,many,-
CASSWGRVKETQYF,TGTGCCAGCAGCTGGGGCCGGGTCAAAGAGACCCAGTACTTC,TRBJ2-5,TRBV5-6,many,-
CSARQGMAEAFF,TGCAGTGCTCGACAGGGAATGGCTGAAGCTTTCTTT,TRBJ1-1,TRBV20-1,many,TRBD1
CASSPVIDNEQFF,TGTGCCAGCAGCCCAGTTATAGACAATGAGCAGTTCTTC,TRBJ2-1,TRBV11-1,many,-
CATNLAGEETQYF,TGTGCCACAAATCTAGCGGGAGAAGAGACCCAGTACTTC,TRBJ2-5,TRBV28,many,TRBD2
CSAPGLAGAAVGNEQFF,TGCAGTGCGCCGGGACTAGCGGGAGCCGCGGTGGGGAATGAGCAGTTCTTC,TRBJ2-1,TRBV20-1,many,TRBD2
CASSYSGGSLDNEQFF,TGTGCCAGCAGTTACTCTGGCGGGAGCTTAGACAATGAGCAGTTCTTC,TRBJ2-1,TRBV6-2/TRBV6-3,many,TRBD2
CASSGSSYEQYF,TGTGCCAGCTCGGGGAGCTCCTACGAGCAGTACTTC,TRBJ2-7,TRBV18,many,-
CASSFQGQGAKSEQLF,TGTGCCAGCAGTTTCCAGGGACAGGGGGCGAAGAGTGAGCAGCTCTTC,TRBJ2-1,TRBV12-3/TRBV12-4,-,TRBD1
CASSLAGIGTEAFF,TGCGCCAGCAGCTTGGCAGGGATCGGCACTGAAGCTTTCTTT,TRBJ1-1,TRBV5-1,many,-